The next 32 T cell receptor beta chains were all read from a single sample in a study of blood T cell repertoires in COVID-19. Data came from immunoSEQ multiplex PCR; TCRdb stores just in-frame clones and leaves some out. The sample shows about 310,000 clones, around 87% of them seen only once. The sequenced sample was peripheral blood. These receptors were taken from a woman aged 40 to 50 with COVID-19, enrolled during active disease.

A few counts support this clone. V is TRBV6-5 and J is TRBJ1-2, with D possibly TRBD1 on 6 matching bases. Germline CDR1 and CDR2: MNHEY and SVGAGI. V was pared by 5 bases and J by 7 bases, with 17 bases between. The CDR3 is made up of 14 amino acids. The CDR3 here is CASSRDRTDGGYTF. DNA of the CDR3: TGTGCCAGCAGTCGAGACAGGACAGATGGTGGCTACACCTTC.

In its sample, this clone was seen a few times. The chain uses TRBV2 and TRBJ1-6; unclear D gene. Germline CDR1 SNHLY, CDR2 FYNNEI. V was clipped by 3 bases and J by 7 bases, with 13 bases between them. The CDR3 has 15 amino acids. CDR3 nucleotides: TGTGCCAGCAGTGAGTTGGTAATCGGGAATTCACCCCTCCACTTT. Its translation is CASSELVIGNSPLHF.

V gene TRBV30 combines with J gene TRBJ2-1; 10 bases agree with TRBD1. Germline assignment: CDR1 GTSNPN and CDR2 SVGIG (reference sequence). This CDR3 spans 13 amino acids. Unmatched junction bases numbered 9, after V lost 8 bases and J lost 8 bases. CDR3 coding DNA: TGTGCCAGTGACAGGGGGCAACGATATGAGCAGTTCTTC. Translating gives CASDRGQRYEQFF.

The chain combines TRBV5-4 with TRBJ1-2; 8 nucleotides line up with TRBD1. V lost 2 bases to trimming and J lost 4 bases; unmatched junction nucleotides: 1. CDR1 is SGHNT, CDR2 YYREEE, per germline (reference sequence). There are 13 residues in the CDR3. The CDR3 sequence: CASSFGQGYGYTF. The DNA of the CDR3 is TGTGCCAGCAGCTTCGGACAGGGCTATGGCTACACCTTC.

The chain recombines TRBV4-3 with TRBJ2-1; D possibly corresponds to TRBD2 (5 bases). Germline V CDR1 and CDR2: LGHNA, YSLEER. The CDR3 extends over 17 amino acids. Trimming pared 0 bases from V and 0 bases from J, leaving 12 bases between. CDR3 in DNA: TGCGCCAGCAGCCAAGATCCCACGGGGAGCTCCTACAATGAGCAGTTCTTC. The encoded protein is CASSQDPTGSSYNEQFF.

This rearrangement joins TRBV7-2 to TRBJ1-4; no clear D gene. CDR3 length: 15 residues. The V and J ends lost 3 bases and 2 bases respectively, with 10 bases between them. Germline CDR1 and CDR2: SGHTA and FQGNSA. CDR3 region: CASSFSGWTNEKLFF. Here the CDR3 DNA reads TGTGCCAGCAGCTTCTCCGGTTGGACTAATGAAAAACTGTTTTTT.

CDR3 nucleotides: TGTGCCAGTAGTATGGCGGCAGTTGATTCCTACGAGCAGTACTTC. Protein sequence: CASSMAAVDSYEQYF. The chain carries TRBV19 and TRBJ2-7; D ambiguous. CDR1 is LNHDA and CDR2 is SQIVND in the germline V gene (reference sequence). This CDR3 comprises 15 residues. The ends were cut back, 3 bases at V and 1 base at J, with 13 bases in the middle.

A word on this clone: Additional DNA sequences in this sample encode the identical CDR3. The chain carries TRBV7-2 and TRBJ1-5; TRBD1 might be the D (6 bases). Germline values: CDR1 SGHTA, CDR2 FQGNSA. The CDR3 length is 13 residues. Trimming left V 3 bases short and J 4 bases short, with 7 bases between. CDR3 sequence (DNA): TGTGCCAGCAGCTTTCAGGGGAATCAGCCCCAGCATTTT. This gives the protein CASSFQGNQPQHF.

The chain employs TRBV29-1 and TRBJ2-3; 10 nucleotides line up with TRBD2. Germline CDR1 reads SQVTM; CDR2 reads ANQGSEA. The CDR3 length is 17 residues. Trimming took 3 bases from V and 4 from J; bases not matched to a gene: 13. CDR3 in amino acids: CSVDRPGSSGSADTQYF. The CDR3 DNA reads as TGCAGCGTTGACCGACCGGGTTCTAGCGGGAGTGCAGATACGCAGTATTTT.

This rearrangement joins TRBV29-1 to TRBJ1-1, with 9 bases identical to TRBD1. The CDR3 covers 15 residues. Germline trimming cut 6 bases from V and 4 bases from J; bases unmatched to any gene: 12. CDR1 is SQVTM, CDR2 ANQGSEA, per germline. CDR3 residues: CSVQQNRGLGTEAFF. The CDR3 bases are TGCAGCGTGCAACAGAACAGGGGGCTAGGCACTGAAGCTTTCTTT.

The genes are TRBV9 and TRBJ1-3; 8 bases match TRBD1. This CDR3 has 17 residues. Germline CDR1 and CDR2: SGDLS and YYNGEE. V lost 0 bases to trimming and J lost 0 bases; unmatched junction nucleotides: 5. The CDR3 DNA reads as TGTGCCAGCAGCGTAGGGCTGGACAGGGACTCTGGAAACACCATATATTTT. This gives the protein CASSVGLDRDSGNTIYF.

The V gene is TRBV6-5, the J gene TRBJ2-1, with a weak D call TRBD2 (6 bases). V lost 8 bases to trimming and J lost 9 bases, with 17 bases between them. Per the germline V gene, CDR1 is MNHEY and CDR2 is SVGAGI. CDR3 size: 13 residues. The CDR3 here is CASGGTYQAEQFF. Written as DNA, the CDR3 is TGTGCCAGCGGAGGGACCTACCAGGCTGAGCAGTTCTTC.

The CDR3 is CASSTTGYTDTQYF. CDR3 coding DNA: TGTGCCAGCAGCACCACAGGGTACACAGATACGCAGTATTTT. The chain carries TRBV7-2 and TRBJ2-3; D is possibly TRBD1 (6 bases). Germline values: CDR1 SGHTA, CDR2 FQGNSA. The CDR3 totals 14 residues. V lost 5 bases and J 2 bases, leaving 11 bases between the germline ends.

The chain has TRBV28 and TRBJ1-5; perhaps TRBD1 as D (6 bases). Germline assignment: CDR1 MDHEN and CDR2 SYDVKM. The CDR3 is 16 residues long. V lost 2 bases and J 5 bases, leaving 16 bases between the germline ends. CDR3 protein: CASSLIRGGWDQPQHF. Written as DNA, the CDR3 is TGTGCCAGCAGTTTAATCCGGGGGGGCTGGGATCAGCCCCAGCATTTT.

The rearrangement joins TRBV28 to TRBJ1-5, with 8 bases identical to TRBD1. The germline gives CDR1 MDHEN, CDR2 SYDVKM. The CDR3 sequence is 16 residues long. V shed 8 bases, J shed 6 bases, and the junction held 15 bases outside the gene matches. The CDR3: CASGNRGQGGSQPQHF. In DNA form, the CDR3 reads TGTGCCAGCGGTAACCGTGGACAGGGAGGGAGTCAGCCCCAGCATTTT.

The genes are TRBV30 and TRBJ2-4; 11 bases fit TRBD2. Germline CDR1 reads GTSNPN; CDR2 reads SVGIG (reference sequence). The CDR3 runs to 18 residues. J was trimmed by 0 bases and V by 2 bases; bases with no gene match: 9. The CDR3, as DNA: TGTGCCTGGAGTAGGGTAGCGGGAGGGCCACTAGCCAAAAACATTCAGTACTTC. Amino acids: CAWSRVAGGPLAKNIQYF.

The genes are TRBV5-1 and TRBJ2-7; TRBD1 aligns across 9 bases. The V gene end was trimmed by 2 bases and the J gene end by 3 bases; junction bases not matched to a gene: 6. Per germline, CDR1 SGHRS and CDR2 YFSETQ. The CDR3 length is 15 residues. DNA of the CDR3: TGCGCCAGCAGCTTAGGGACAGGGCCTGACTACGAGCAGTACTTC. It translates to CASSLGTGPDYEQYF.

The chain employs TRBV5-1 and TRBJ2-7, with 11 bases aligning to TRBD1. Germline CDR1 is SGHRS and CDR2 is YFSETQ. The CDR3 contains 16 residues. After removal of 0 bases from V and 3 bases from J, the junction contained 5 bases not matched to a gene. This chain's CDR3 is CASSLAGTGGNYEQYF. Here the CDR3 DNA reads TGCGCCAGCAGCTTGGCCGGGACAGGGGGTAACTACGAGCAGTACTTC.

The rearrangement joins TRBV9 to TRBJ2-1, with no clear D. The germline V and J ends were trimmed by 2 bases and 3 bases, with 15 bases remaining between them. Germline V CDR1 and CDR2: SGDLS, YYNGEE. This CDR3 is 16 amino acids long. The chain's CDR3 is CASSVRPSEDYNEQFF. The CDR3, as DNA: TGTGCCAGCAGCGTGAGGCCTTCCGAGGACTACAATGAGCAGTTCTTC.

The CDR3 sequence: CASRGGLLGGRGETQYF. The CDR3 coding sequence is TGCGCCAGCAGAGGGGGCCTTTTAGGGGGCCGCGGGGAGACCCAGTACTTC. The chain couples TRBV5-1 to TRBJ2-5; 7 nucleotides agree with TRBD1. Trimming took 5 bases from V and 5 from J; bases not matched to a gene: 18. This CDR3 region has 17 residues. Germline lookup yields CDR1 SGHRS and CDR2 YFSETQ.

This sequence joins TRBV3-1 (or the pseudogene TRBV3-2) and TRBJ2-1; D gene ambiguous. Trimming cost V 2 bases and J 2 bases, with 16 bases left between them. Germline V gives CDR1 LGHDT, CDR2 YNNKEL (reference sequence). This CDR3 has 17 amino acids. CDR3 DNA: TGTGCCAGCAGCCAACTACCCCTCTGCGGAACCTACAATGAGCAGTTCTTC. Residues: CASSQLPLCGTYNEQFF.

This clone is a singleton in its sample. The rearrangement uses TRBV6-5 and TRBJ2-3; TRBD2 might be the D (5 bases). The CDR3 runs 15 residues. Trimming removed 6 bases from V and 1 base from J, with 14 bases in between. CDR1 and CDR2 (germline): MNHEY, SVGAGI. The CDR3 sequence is CASSRYAGGTDTQYF. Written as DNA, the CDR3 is TGTGCCAGCAGCCGCTACGCGGGTGGCACAGATACGCAGTATTTT.

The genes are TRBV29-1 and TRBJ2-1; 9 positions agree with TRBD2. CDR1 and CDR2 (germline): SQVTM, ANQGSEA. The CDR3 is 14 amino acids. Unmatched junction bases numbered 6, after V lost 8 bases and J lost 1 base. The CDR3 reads CSTLAGTSYNEQFF. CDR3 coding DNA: TGCAGCACCCTAGCGGGAACTTCCTACAATGAGCAGTTCTTC.

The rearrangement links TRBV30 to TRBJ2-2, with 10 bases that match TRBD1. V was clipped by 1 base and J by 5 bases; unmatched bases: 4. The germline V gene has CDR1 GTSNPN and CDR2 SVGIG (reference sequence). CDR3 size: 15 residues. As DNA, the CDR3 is TGTGCCTGGAGTGACCGGGACAGGGGAACCGGGGAGCTGTTTTTT. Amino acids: CAWSDRDRGTGELFF.

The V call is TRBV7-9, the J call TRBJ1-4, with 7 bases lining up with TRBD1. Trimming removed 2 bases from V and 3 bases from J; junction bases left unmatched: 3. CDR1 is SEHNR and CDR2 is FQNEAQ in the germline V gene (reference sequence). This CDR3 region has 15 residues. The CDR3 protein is CASSLRGQANEKLFF. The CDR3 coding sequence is TGTGCCAGCAGCTTAAGAGGACAGGCTAATGAAAAACTGTTTTTT. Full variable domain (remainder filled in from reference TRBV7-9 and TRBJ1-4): DTGVSQNPRHKITKRGQNVTFRCDPISEHNRLYWYRQTLGQGPEFLTYFQNEAQLEKSRLLSDRFSAERPKGSFSTLEIQRTEQGDSAMYLCASSLRGQANEKLFFGSGTQLSVL.

Here the CDR3 reads CASSLNPGTDTQYF. CDR3 nucleotide sequence: TGTGCCAGCAGCCTCAATCCCGGGACAGATACGCAGTATTTT. V usage is TRBV7-3 and J usage is TRBJ2-3; D is undetermined. CDR3 length: 14 residues. V lost 5 bases to trimming and J lost 3 bases, with 12 bases between them. CDR1 and CDR2 (germline): SGHTA, FQGTGA.

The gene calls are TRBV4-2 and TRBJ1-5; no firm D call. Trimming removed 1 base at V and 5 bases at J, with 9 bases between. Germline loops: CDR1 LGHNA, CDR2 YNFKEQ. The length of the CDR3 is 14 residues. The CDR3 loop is CASSQGGDDQPQHF. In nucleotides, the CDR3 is TGTGCCAGCAGCCAAGGGGGAGACGATCAGCCCCAGCATTTT.

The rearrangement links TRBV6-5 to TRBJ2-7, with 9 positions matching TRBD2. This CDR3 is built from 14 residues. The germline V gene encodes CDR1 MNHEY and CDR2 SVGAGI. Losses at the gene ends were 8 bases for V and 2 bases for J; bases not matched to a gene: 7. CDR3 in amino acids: CASRGLAIAYEQYF. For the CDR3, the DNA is TGTGCCAGCCGAGGACTAGCGATCGCCTACGAGCAGTACTTC.

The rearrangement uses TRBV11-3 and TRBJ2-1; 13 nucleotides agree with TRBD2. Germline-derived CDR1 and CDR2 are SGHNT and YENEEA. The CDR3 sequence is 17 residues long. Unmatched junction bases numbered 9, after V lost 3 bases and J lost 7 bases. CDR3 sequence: CASSFRPTSGRSNEQFF. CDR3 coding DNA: TGTGCCAGCAGCTTCCGACCGACTAGCGGGAGGTCTAATGAGCAGTTCTTC.

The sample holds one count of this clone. The CDR3 region is CASSELLPGYGYTF. The CDR3 nucleotides are TGTGCCAGCAGCGAGCTACTCCCCGGCTATGGCTACACCTTC. The J gene is TRBJ1-2, the V gene TRBV9; D unclear. The germline V gene has CDR1 SGDLS and CDR2 YYNGEE. Trimming shortened V by 3 bases and J by 4 bases, and 13 bases separated the two germline ends. This CDR3 contains 14 residues.

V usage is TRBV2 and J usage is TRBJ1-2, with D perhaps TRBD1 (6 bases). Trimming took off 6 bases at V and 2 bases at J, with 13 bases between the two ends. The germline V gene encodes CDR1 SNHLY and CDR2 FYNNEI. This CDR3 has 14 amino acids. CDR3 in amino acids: CASRPKTGNYGYTF. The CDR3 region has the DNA TGTGCCAGCAGACCTAAAACAGGGAACTATGGCTACACCTTC.

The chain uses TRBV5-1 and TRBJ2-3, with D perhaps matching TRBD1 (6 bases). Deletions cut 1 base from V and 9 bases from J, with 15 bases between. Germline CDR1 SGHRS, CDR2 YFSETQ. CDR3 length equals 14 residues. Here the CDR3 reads CASSLSQQGETQYF. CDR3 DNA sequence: TGCGCCAGCAGCTTGTCCCAACAGGGAGAAACGCAGTATTTT.